What follows describes a single T cell receptor (beta chain). This entry comes from a study of OX40 agonist ivuxolimab in advanced cancers. The CDR3 has 17 amino acids. This table comes from immunoSEQ multiplex PCR, and its TCRdb copy is limited to in-frame clones, with some not included. The sample has around 97,000 clones; roughly nine tenths are singletons. The starting material was CD4+ or CD8+ T cells sorted from blood, obtained in a trial of the OX40 agonist ivuxolimab. This TCR was sampled from an adult with an advanced solid tumor such as melanoma, head and neck, liver or kidney cancer. The chain carries TRBV1 and TRBJ1-1; no DNA check was done on the table's D call, TRBD1. TRBV1 represents a pseudogene. DNA of the CDR3: TGCACCAGCAGCCAAGTAAAAAGGGGGCCGTGCGACACTGAAGCTTTCTTT. This codes for CTSSQVKRGPCDTEAFF.